This T cell receptor (beta chain) was captured in a study of T cells after yellow fever vaccination. Study as a whole: Some fractions had low cell numbers, and these were prepared with SMART-Seq v4 Ultra Low Input.

The CDR3 spans 15 residues. V lost 0 bases to trimming and J lost 6 bases, with 12 bases between them. Germline loops: CDR1 LGHNA, CDR2 YSLEER. Notes on the study in general: In post-booster samples, most primary-vaccination clones reappeared (just under 97% CD4, over 70% CD8). The study noted that FACS-sorted repertoires could contain abundant clonotypes contaminating from the bulk population.

This clonotype was observed a handful of times. Its antigen is not known. TCR cDNA was made by 5'RACE template switching, adding a universal primer site and UMIs. Via MiXCR, TCRdb re-called the 5' RACE reads, giving one row per CDR3 protein. Of around 330,000 distinct CDR3 sequences listed, approximately 3.8% are singletons. J is TRBJ1-5 and V is TRBV4-3; no clear D. The sequence was obtained from a man aged 18 to 29 who received the YFV17D yellow fever vaccine. The specimen comprised PBMCs, sampled on the day of the yellow fever booster vaccination. In DNA, the CDR3 is TGCGCCAGCAGCCAAGATTACGCGAGTCCTCAGCCCCAGCATTTT. It is translated as CASSQDYASPQPQHF.